This T cell receptor beta chain was captured in a study of T cells in Graves' hyperthyroidism and ophthalmopathy. TCR beta CDR3 region amplification was performed from RNA transcripts. The HTBI set primed first-round TCR CDR3 RT-PCR. TCRdb processed the multiplex PCR reads anew with MiXCR; each CDR3 protein has one entry. In the table there are 300,000 to 450,000 distinct CDR3 sequences, over 11% of which are singletons. General study findings and limits: Researchers found most expanded thyroid clonotypes above 0.001 in blood as well.

Ten or more counts support this clonotype. Antigen: not known. This TCR was recovered from a woman in her sixties with Graves' hyperthyroidism. Sequencing used blood.

The CDR3 loop is CSASGLAGTRADTQYF. The CDR3 nucleotides read TGCAGTGCTAGCGGACTAGCGGGAACTCGGGCAGATACGCAGTATTTT. This rearrangement joins TRBV20-1 to TRBJ2-3, with 12 bases identical to TRBD2. Germline V gives CDR1 DFQATT, CDR2 SNEGSKA (reference sequence). V gave up 3 bases and J gave up 4 bases; unmatched junction bases: 8. The CDR3 has 16 residues.